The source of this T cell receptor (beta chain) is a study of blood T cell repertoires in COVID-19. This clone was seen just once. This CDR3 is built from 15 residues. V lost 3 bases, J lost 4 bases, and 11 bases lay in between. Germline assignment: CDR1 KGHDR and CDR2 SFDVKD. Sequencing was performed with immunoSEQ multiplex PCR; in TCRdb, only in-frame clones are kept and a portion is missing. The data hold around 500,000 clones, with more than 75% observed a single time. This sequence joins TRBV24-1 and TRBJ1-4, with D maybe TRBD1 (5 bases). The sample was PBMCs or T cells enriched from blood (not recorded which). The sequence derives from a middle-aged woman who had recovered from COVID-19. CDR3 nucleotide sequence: TGTGCCACCAGTGATGGAGGGGCAGATAATGAAAAACTGTTTTTT. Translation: CATSDGGADNEKLFF.